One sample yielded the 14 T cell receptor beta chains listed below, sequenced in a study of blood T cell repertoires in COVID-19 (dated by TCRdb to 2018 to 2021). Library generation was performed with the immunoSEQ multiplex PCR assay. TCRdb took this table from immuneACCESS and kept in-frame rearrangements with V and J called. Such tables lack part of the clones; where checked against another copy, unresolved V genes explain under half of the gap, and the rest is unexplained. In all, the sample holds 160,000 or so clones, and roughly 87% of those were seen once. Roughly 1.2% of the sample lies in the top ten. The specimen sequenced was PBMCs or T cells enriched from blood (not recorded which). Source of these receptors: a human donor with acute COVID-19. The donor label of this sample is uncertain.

In DNA form, the CDR3 reads TGTGCCAGCAGCTGGGCGGGGGGGCCCCCAAATGAGCAGTTCTTC. It codes for CASSWAGGPPNEQFF. The chain is built from TRBV5-4 and TRBJ2-1; 9 bases match TRBD2. J was trimmed by 7 bases and V by 3 bases; bases with no gene match: 8. The CDR3 loop spans 15 amino acids. The germline V gene has CDR1 SGHNT and CDR2 YYREEE (reference sequence).

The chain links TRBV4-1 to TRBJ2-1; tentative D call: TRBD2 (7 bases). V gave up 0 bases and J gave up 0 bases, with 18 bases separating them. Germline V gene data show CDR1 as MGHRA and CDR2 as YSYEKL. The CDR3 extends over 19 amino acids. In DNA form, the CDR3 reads TGCGCCAGCAGCCAAGATTTGGGTGGGGGGGCCGTCTCCTACAATGAGCAGTTCTTC. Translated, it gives CASSQDLGGGAVSYNEQFF.

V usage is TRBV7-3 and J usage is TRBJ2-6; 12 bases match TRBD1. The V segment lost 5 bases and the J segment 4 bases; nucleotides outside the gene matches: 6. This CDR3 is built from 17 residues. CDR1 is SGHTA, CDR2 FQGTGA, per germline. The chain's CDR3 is CASSARDRGHGANVLTF. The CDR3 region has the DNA TGTGCCAGCAGCGCTCGGGACAGGGGGCACGGGGCCAACGTCCTGACTTTC.

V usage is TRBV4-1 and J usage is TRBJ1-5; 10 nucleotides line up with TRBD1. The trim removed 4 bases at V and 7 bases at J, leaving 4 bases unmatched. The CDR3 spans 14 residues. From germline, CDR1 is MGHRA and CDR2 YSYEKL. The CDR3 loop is CASSRGQGEQPQHF. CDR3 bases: TGCGCCAGCAGCCGTGGACAGGGGGAACAGCCCCAGCATTTT.

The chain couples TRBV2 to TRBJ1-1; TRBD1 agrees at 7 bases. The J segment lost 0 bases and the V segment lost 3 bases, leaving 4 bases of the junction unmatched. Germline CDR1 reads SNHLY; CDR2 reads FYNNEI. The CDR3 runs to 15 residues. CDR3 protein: CASSEPTGLNTEAFF. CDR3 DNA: TGTGCCAGCAGTGAGCCGACAGGGCTGAACACTGAAGCTTTCTTT.

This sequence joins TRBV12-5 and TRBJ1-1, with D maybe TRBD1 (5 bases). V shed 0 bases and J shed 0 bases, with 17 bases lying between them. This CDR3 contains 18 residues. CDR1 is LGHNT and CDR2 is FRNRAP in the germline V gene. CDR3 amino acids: CASGLVGRGLSVNTEAFF. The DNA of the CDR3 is TGTGCTAGTGGTTTGGTAGGAAGGGGATTATCGGTGAACACTGAAGCTTTCTTT. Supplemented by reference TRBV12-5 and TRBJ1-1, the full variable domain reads DARVTQTPRHKVTEMGQEVTMRCQPILGHNTVFWYRQTMMQGLELLAYFRNRAPLDDSGMPKDRFSAEMPDATLATLKIQPSEPRDSAVYFCASGLVGRGLSVNTEAFFGQGTRLTVV.

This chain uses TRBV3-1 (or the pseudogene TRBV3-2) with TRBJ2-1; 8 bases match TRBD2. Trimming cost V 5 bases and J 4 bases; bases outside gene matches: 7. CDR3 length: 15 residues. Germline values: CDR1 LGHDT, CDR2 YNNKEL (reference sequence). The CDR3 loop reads CASSSPGTRYNEQFF. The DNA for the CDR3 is TGTGCCAGCAGCTCACCCGGGACTAGATACAATGAGCAGTTCTTC.

This chain's CDR3 is CASRSIRGRTEAFF. CDR3 nucleotide sequence: TGTGCCAGCAGATCTATCAGGGGGAGGACTGAAGCTTTCTTT. J is TRBJ1-1 and V is TRBV11-2, with 7 bases fitting TRBD1. J gave up 5 bases and V 6 bases, and 9 bases lay outside the gene matches. The CDR3 length is 14 residues. CDR1 is SGHAT, CDR2 FQNNGV, per germline.

The CDR3 loop reads CASSWTGGGYTF. In DNA form, the CDR3 reads TGTGCCAGCAGCTGGACAGGGGGCGGCTACACCTTC. The rearrangement links TRBV7-8 to TRBJ1-2, with TRBD1 matching over 11 bases. The germline CDR1 and CDR2 sequences are SGHVS and FQNEAQ. The length of the CDR3 is 12 residues. With 4 bases clipped from V and 8 bases from J, the junction kept 0 bases outside the gene matches. The entire variable domain, with the rest obtained from reference TRBV7-8 and TRBJ1-2, is as follows: GAGVSQSPRYKVAKRGQDVALRCDPISGHVSLFWYQQALGQGPEFLTYFQNEAQLDKSGLPSDRFFAERPEGSVSTLKIQRTQQEDSAVYLCASSWTGGGYTFGSGTRLTVV.

The DNA for the CDR3 is TGTGCCAGCAGTGACGCCGGGACAGCCACAGATACGCAGTATTTT. Translation: CASSDAGTATDTQYF. The rearrangement links TRBV6-4 to TRBJ2-3; 7 nucleotides match TRBD1. This CDR3 is 15 amino acids long. V was clipped by 2 bases and J by 2 bases; unmatched bases: 4. Germline V CDR1 and CDR2: MRHNA, SNTAGT.

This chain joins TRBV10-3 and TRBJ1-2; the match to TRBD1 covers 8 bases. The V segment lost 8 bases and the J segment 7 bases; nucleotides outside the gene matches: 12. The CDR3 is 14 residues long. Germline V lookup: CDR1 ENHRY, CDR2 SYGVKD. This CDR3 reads CAILLVGTGVGYTF. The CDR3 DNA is TGTGCCATCCTCCTTGTGGGGACAGGAGTTGGCTACACCTTC.

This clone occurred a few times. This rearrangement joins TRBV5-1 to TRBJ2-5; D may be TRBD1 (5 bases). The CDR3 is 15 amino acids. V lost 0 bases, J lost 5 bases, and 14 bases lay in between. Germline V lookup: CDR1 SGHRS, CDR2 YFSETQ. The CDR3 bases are TGCGCCAGCAGCTTGGAAGGGGCGCCCCTGGAGACCCAGTACTTC. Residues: CASSLEGAPLETQYF.

The CDR3 nucleotides read TGCAGCGTTGAAGATCCTGTCTTCGGAGCCTACGAGCAGTACTTC. Encoded protein: CSVEDPVFGAYEQYF. The chain couples TRBV29-1 to TRBJ2-7; D ambiguous. V lost 0 bases and J 2 bases, leaving 14 bases between the germline ends. Germline CDR1 and CDR2: SQVTM and ANQGSEA. The CDR3 length is 15 residues.

The CDR3 loop is CASTHRGSRRGHQPQHF. CDR3 nucleotides: TGTGCCAGTACCCATAGAGGTTCGAGGAGGGGGCATCAGCCCCAGCATTTT. This chain connects TRBV19 to TRBJ1-5; TRBD1 matches at 7 bases. CDR1 and CDR2 (germline): LNHDA, SQIVND (reference sequence). The V and J ends lost 7 bases and 5 bases, in that order; junction bases with no gene match: 17. This CDR3 is built from 17 residues.